The 24 T cell receptor beta chains below come from one sample, sequenced in a study of cytomegalovirus exposure and HLA in healthy donors. PCR was performed using 60 Vbeta and 13 Jbeta primers. Some clones are missing from TCRdb's copy, which holds only in-frame ones; the method was immunoSEQ multiplex PCR. The data show more than 50,000 clones, with approximately 71% seen just once and roughly 25% held by the top ten. What was sequenced was PBMCs. These receptors were collected from a man in his fifties in good health and CMV-seropositive.

This chain joins TRBV9 and TRBJ1-2; D not certain. V was cut by 3 bases and J by 8 bases, with 11 bases left in between. Germline loops: CDR1 SGDLS, CDR2 YYNGEE. CDR3 length equals 12 residues. This CDR3 is CASSGNTPGYTF. The DNA of the CDR3 is TGTGCCAGCAGCGGCAACACGCCCGGCTACACCTTC.

CDR3 nucleotide sequence: TGTGCCAGCAGCGCTCTCCAGGGGCCCGGGGAGCTGTTTTTT. Translating it yields CASSALQGPGELFF. This sequence joins TRBV9 and TRBJ2-2; D is possibly TRBD1 (6 bases). The germline CDR1 and CDR2 sequences are SGDLS and YYNGEE. The CDR3 extends over 14 amino acids. Trimming stripped 3 bases from V and 6 bases from J, with 12 bases between.

The V call is TRBV5-4, the J call TRBJ2-4; TRBD2 might be the D (6 bases). Trimming stripped 0 bases from V and 7 bases from J, with 23 bases between. The CDR3 has 18 amino acids. CDR1 SGHNT and CDR2 YYREEE come from the germline V gene (reference sequence). The DNA of the CDR3 is TGTGCCAGCAGCTTGGAGGTCGGTAGCCCTATGGCGGGGAACATTCAGTACTTC. This sequence encodes CASSLEVGSPMAGNIQYF.

This chain joins TRBV19 and TRBJ1-5; TRBD1 agrees at 10 bases. The trim removed 5 bases at V and 5 bases at J, leaving 6 bases unmatched. Germline V CDR1 and CDR2: LNHDA, SQIVND (reference sequence). CDR3 length equals 15 residues. CDR3 DNA: TGTGCCAGTAGTTCCCGGGACAGGGGTTATCAGCCCCAGCATTTT. It specifies CASSSRDRGYQPQHF.

This clone has just a few counts. Mismatch with germline at one junction end may stem from a read error. V usage is TRBV12-5 and J usage is TRBJ2-5, with D tentatively TRBD2 (6 bases). The DNA end is a closer match to TRBJ2-7, so the J assignment may be wrong. Germline V gene lookup returns CDR1 LGHNT and CDR2 FRNRAP. The CDR3 spans 11 residues. The CDR3 loop reads CASRAGNEQYF. As DNA, the CDR3 is TGCGCCTCCCGGGCGGGGAACGAGCAGTACTTC.

The CDR3 DNA follows: TGCGCCAGCAGTCAGTTCGCAGGGCTCAATCAGCCCCAGCATTTT. This gives the protein CASSQFAGLNQPQHF. The chain employs TRBV23-1 and TRBJ1-5, with a possible D match to TRBD1 (5 bases). TRBV23-1 is annotated as an ORF whose role is uncertain. V dropped 3 bases and J dropped 3 bases, with 12 bases sitting between them. This CDR3 region has 15 residues.

This clone was observed a few times. The rearrangement uses TRBV2 and TRBJ1-4; 9 bases fit TRBD1. The length of the CDR3 is 16 residues. Germline values: CDR1 SNHLY, CDR2 FYNNEI. J lost 8 bases, V lost 5 bases, and 12 bases had no gene match. CDR3 nucleotide sequence: TGTGCCAGCAGTATTCCGATACAGGGGGCAGGGGAAAAACTGTTTTTT. Protein sequence: CASSIPIQGAGEKLFF.

This rearrangement joins TRBV27 to TRBJ1-6; tentative D call: TRBD1 (5 bases). The germline CDR1 and CDR2 sequences are MNHEY and SMNVEV (reference sequence). Trimming removed 4 bases from V and 11 bases from J, with 6 bases in between. This CDR3 spans 11 amino acids. CDR3 residues: CASSWGAPLHF. CDR3 sequence (DNA): TGTGCCAGCAGTTGGGGGGCACCCCTCCACTTT.

About this clone: One junction end disagrees with the germline gene, perhaps due to a read error. This sample also contains other DNA sequences that code for the same CDR3. The chain carries TRBV6-1 and TRBJ2-4, with D possibly TRBD1 on 5 matching bases. This CDR3 is 14 amino acids long. Germline V gene data show CDR1 as MNHNS and CDR2 as SASEGT. CDR3 loop: CASSEAWGPHIQYF. Here the CDR3 DNA reads TGTGCCAGCAGTGAAGCATGGGGCCCCCACATCCAGTACTTC.

The chain employs TRBV30 and TRBJ2-5, with 8 bases aligning to TRBD1. Germline CDR1 is GTSNPN and CDR2 is SVGIG (reference sequence). The CDR3 extends over 17 amino acids. The V and J ends lost 3 bases and 3 bases, in that order; junction bases with no gene match: 15. Here the CDR3 reads CAWSPDPGQGLKETQYF. DNA of the CDR3: TGTGCCTGGAGCCCAGACCCTGGACAGGGACTTAAAGAGACCCAGTACTTC.

V gene TRBV9 combines with J gene TRBJ2-5, with D maybe TRBD2 (6 bases). CDR3 length: 15 residues. Deletions cut 0 bases from V and 4 bases from J, with 13 bases between. The germline V gene has CDR1 SGDLS and CDR2 YYNGEE. The CDR3 DNA follows: TGTGCCAGCAGCGTAGAAGGAGGGGAAGGAGAGACCCAGTACTTC. It yields the protein CASSVEGGEGETQYF.

The V and J genes are TRBV19 and TRBJ1-1; no clear D. The V gene's germline CDR1 is LNHDA and CDR2 SQIVND (reference sequence). This CDR3 is built from 13 residues. Trimming pared 3 bases from V and 1 base from J, leaving 6 bases between. The CDR3 nucleotides are TGTGCCAGTAGTATTAACTGGAACACTGAAGCTTTCTTT. Translated, it gives CASSINWNTEAFF.

This clone was seen a handful of times. V gene TRBV6-1 combines with J gene TRBJ2-3; no clear D. The germline V gene has CDR1 MNHNS and CDR2 SASEGT. Trimming pared 6 bases from V and 6 bases from J, leaving 4 bases between. The length of the CDR3 is 10 residues. The DNA of the CDR3 is TGTGCCAGCAGGTCGGATACGCAGTATTTT. This gives the protein CASRSDTQYF.

This clone occurred a few times. The rearrangement links TRBV2 to TRBJ2-7, with TRBD1 matching 7 bases. The CDR3 has 15 amino acids. Looked up from germline, CDR1 is SNHLY and CDR2 is FYNNEI. With 3 bases clipped from V and 5 bases from J, the junction kept 10 bases outside the gene matches. CDR3 sequence: CASSDKQGLMHEQYF. Here the CDR3 DNA reads TGTGCCAGCAGTGATAAACAGGGGCTTATGCACGAGCAGTACTTC. Looking up the rest from reference TRBV2 and TRBJ2-7 gives the full variable domain: EPEVTQTPSHQVTQMGQEVILRCVPISNHLYFYWYRQILGQKVEFLVSFYNNEISEKSEIFDDQFSVERPDGSNFTLKIRSTKLEDSAMYFCASSDKQGLMHEQYFGPGTRLTVT.

V and J are TRBV9 and TRBJ2-3; 8 nucleotides align to TRBD2. V lost 7 bases and J lost 3; bases outside the gene matches: 7. This CDR3 has 14 amino acids. From germline, CDR1 is SGDLS and CDR2 YYNGEE. This CDR3 is CASGDGGRTDTQYF. CDR3 in DNA: TGTGCCAGCGGAGACGGCGGGAGGACAGATACGCAGTATTTT.

V gene TRBV27 combines with J gene TRBJ2-5; D perhaps matches TRBD2 (6 bases). The CDR3 totals 12 residues. Trimming removed 8 bases from V and 7 bases from J, with 14 bases in between. From germline, CDR1 is MNHEY and CDR2 SMNVEV (reference sequence). The CDR3 here is CASRSPGGTQYF. DNA of the CDR3: TGTGCCAGCCGCTCCCCCGGGGGGACCCAGTACTTC.

This chain uses TRBV7-9 with TRBJ1-2; D is perhaps TRBD1 (5 bases). The germline V and J ends were trimmed by 7 bases and 8 bases, with 14 bases remaining between them. CDR1 is SEHNR, CDR2 FQNEAQ, per germline (reference sequence). This CDR3 spans 12 amino acids. The CDR3 loop reads CASTVRGSGYTF. For the CDR3, the DNA is TGTGCCAGCACCGTTCGGGGGTCGGGCTACACCTTC.

This clone has just one count. The chain joins TRBV9 to TRBJ1-1; D unresolved. CDR1 is SGDLS, CDR2 YYNGEE, per germline. Trimming took off 3 bases at V and 8 bases at J, with 8 bases between the two ends. The CDR3 extends over 11 amino acids. The DNA for the CDR3 is TGTGCCAGCAGCGCATTAGCCGAAGCTTTCTTT. It codes for CASSALAEAFF.

The V and J genes are TRBV2 and TRBJ1-4; D may be TRBD1 (6 bases). This CDR3 is 13 amino acids long. Germline loops: CDR1 SNHLY, CDR2 FYNNEI. Between the trimmed V and J ends, which lost 7 bases and 7 bases, there was a span of 13 bases. This CDR3 is CASNQGSSEKLFF. DNA of the CDR3: TGTGCCAGCAACCAGGGGAGTAGTGAAAAACTGTTTTTT.

The chain employs TRBV27 and TRBJ1-2, with TRBD1 identical over 11 bases. CDR1 is MNHEY, CDR2 SMNVEV, per germline (reference sequence). V lost 5 bases to trimming and J lost 7 bases; unmatched junction nucleotides: 6. CDR3 size: 14 residues. For the CDR3, the DNA is TGTGCCAGCAGTCCGGGACAGGGGGTTCGTGGCTACACCTTC. Translated, it gives CASSPGQGVRGYTF.

The CDR3 spells CSVLGGNTIYF. Written as DNA, the CDR3 is TGCAGCGTCCTGGGGGGGAACACCATATATTTT. The chain links TRBV29-1 to TRBJ1-3; weak D call: TRBD1 (5 bases). V lost 6 bases to trimming and J lost 7 bases, with 10 bases between them. Germline lookup yields CDR1 SQVTM and CDR2 ANQGSEA. The CDR3 covers 11 residues. The full variable domain, its missing parts supplied by reference TRBV29-1 and TRBJ1-3, is SAVISQKPSRDICQRGTSLTIQCQVDSQVTMMFWYRQQPGQSLTLIATANQGSEATYESGFVIDKFPISRPNLTFSTLTVSNMSPEDSSIYLCSVLGGNTIYFGEGSWLTVV.

The J gene is TRBJ2-5, the V gene TRBV5-1, with 8 bases that match TRBD1. Unmatched junction bases numbered 7, after V lost 4 bases and J lost 5 bases. This CDR3 has 14 amino acids. Germline CDR1 is SGHRS and CDR2 is YFSETQ. CDR3 in DNA: TGCGCCAGCAGCCCCCGGACAGGGAGGGAGACCCAGTACTTC. It is translated as CASSPRTGRETQYF.

The chain uses TRBV7-2 and TRBJ1-2, with 8 bases lining up with TRBD1. Germline values: CDR1 SGHTA, CDR2 FQGNSA. The V segment lost 5 bases and the J segment 8 bases; nucleotides outside the gene matches: 10. The length of the CDR3 is 14 residues. The chain's CDR3 is CASSPDRANRGYTF. In nucleotides, the CDR3 is TGTGCCAGCAGCCCGGACAGGGCCAATAGGGGCTACACCTTC. The whole variable domain, filled in from reference TRBV7-2 and TRBJ1-2, reads GAGVSQSPSNKVTEKGKDVELRCDPISGHTALYWYRQSLGQGLEFLIYFQGNSAPDKSGLPSDRFSAERTGGSVSTLTIQRTQQEDSAVYLCASSPDRANRGYTFGSGTRLTVV.

The genes are TRBV7-6 and TRBJ1-5, with a possible D match to TRBD1 (5 bases). Germline CDR1 is SGHVS and CDR2 is FNYEAQ. V was clipped by 5 bases and J by 3 bases, with 14 bases between them. CDR3 length: 15 amino acids. The CDR3 spells CASSLRAGNNQPQHF. Written as DNA, the CDR3 is TGTGCCAGCAGCCTTAGGGCAGGGAACAATCAGCCCCAGCATTTT.